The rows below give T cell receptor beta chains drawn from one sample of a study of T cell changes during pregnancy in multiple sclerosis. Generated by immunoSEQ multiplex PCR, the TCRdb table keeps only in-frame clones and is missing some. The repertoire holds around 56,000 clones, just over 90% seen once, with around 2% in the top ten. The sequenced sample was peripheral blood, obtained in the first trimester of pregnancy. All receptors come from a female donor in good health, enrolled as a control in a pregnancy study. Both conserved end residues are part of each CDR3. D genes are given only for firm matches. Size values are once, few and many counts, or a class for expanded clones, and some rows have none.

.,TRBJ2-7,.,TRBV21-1,TGTGCCAGCAGCAAAACGGGACAGGGACTCTACGAGCAGTACTTC,CASSKTGQGLYEQYF
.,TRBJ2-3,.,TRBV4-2,TGTGCCAGCAGCATAACCGGGAGCGGAAGCACAGATACGCAGTATTTT,CASSITGSGSTDTQYF
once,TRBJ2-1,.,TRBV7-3,TGTGCCAGCAGCTTAGAACTAGCCCCATACAATGAGCAGTTCTTC,CASSLELAPYNEQFF
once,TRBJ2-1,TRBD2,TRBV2,TGTGCCAACGGGGGGGACACTAACAATGAGCAGTTCTTC,CANGGDTNNEQFF
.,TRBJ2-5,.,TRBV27,TGTGCCAGTAGTCGGGGGGCGCAAAGGGAGACCCAGTACTTC,CASSRGAQRETQYF
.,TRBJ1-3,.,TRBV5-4,TGTGCCAGCAGCTGGGGAGACACCATATATTTT,CASSWGDTIYF
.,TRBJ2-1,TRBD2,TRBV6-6,TGTGCCATCGGGAGGGCGCCCTACAATGAGCAGTTCTTC,CAIGRAPYNEQFF
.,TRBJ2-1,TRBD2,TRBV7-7,TGTGCTAGCAGCAAACTAGCGGGGGGCGTCTACAATGAGCAGTTCTTC,CASSKLAGGVYNEQFF
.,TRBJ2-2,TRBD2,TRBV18,TGTGCCAGCTCACCAGGGAGCGGGAGGACCACCGGGGAGCTGTTTTTT,CASSPGSGRTTGELFF
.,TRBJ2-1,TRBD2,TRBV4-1,TGCGCCAGCAGCCGCTGGGGGATAGCGGGAGATGGGAGATACTATGAGCAGTTCTTC,CASSRWGIAGDGRYYEQFF
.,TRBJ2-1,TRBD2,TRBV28,TGTGCCAGTTCACTAGCGGGAGGGGGAGATGAGCAGTTCTTC,CASSLAGGGDEQFF
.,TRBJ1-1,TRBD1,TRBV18,TGTGCCAGCTCCCAGCAGGGGGCGAACACTGAAGCTTTCTTT,CASSQQGANTEAFF
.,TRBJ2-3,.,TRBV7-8,TGTGCCAGCAGCTTAGTTGCTAACTTAGATACGCAGTATTTT,CASSLVANLDTQYF
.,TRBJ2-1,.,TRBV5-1,TGCGCCAGCAGCTCTGGGCCTCCTGCGGGCTACAATGAGCAGTTCTTC,CASSSGPPAGYNEQFF
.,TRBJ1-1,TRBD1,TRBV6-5,TGTGCCGTGAGGACAGGGGTGAACACTGAAGCTTTCTTT,CAVRTGVNTEAFF
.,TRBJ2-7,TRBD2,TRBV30,TGTGCCTGGAGTGTACGAAATAGCGGGGGCCCCTGGGAGCAGTACTTC,CAWSVRNSGGPWEQYF
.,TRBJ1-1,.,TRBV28,TGTGCCAGCAGTTCAACGGGAAAATCCGAGGTGAACACTGAAGCTTTCTTT,CASSSTGKSEVNTEAFF
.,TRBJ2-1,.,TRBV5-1,TGCGCCAGCAGCTTAGGGGGGGGGTCGGTCTCCTACAATGAGCAGTTCTTC,CASSLGGGSVSYNEQFF
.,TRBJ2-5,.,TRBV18,TGTGCCAGCTCACCACAGGCGGGGTACCAAGAGACCCAGTACTTC,CASSPQAGYQETQYF
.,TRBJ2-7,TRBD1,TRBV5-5,TGTGCCAGCAGCTCCCGGGACAGGGTTACCTACGAGCAGTACTTC,CASSSRDRVTYEQYF
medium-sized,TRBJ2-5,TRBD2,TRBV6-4,TGTGCCAGCAGTGAAGCGGGAGGGCAAGAGACCCAGTACTTC,CASSEAGGQETQYF
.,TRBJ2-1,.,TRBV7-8,TGTGCCAGCAGCGGACTGGCTGCGGACAATGAGCAGTTCTTC,CASSGLAADNEQFF
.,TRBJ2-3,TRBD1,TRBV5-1,TGCGCCAGCACAGGACAGGTGGGAACAGATACGCAGTATTTT,CASTGQVGTDTQYF
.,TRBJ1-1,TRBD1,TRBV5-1,TGCGCCAGCAGCCACCGGACAGGAGGGATGAACACTGAAGCTTTCTTT,CASSHRTGGMNTEAFF
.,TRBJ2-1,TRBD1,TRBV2,TGTGCCAGCAGGAGGGGACAGGGACTATACAATGAGCAGTTCTTC,CASRRGQGLYNEQFF
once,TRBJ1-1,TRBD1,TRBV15,TGTGCCACCAGCACACCGAAGAGGGGGCGTTGGACTGAAGCTTTCTTT,CATSTPKRGRWTEAFF
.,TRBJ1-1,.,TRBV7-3,TGTGCCAGCAGCTTAAGTGGGTTTGGGAGGGCCGCTGAAGCTTTCTTT,CASSLSGFGRAAEAFF
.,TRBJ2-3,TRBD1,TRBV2,TGTGCCAGCAGTGTGGCTCCCGGGACAGGGACCACAGATACGCAGTATTTT,CASSVAPGTGTTDTQYF
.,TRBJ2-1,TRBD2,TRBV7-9,TGTGCCAGCAGCTTCGCTTCTAGCGGGGCCGATGAGCAGTTCTTC,CASSFASSGADEQFF
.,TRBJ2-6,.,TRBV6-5,TGTGCCAGCAGCGCCTACGTCGCCAACGTCCTGACTTTC,CASSAYVANVLTF